Below are 3 T cell receptor beta chains sequenced from a single sample in a study of T cells in localized non-small cell lung cancer. Libraries were prepared by immunoSEQ multiplex PCR; TCRdb keeps only in-frame clonotypes and omits some of them. The top ten clones hold roughly a sixth of a sample with about 33,000 clones, over 75% of them seen once. The sample in question was peripheral blood, obtained before any cancer treatment. The receptor source for this set is a male donor aged 60 or over with stage III squamous cell lung carcinoma.

This chain joins TRBV4-2 and TRBJ1-6; D gene ambiguous. The CDR3 contains 15 residues. Germline CDR1 is LGHNA and CDR2 is YNFKEQ. Deletions cut 0 bases from V and 7 bases from J, with 10 bases between. CDR3 protein: CASSQDWENNSPLHF. The CDR3 DNA is TGTGCCAGCAGCCAAGATTGGGAGAACAATTCACCCCTCCACTTT.

This clone has only a few counts. V is TRBV5-6 and J is TRBJ1-3; D perhaps matches TRBD1 (5 bases). CDR3 length: 15 amino acids. V shed 1 base and J shed 0 bases, with 8 bases lying between them. Germline V gene sequence: CDR1 SGHDT, CDR2 YYEEEE. The CDR3 DNA sequence: TGTGCCAGCAGCTTGCCGGGGCTCTCTGGAAACACCATATATTTT. This codes for CASSLPGLSGNTIYF.

The chain links TRBV4-3 to TRBJ2-1; D may be TRBD1 (6 bases). Germline values: CDR1 LGHNA, CDR2 YSLEER. This CDR3 has 14 amino acids. V was shortened by 3 bases and J by 9 bases, with 15 bases between the two germline ends. The CDR3 DNA sequence: TGCGCCAGCAGCCACCGGCCAGGGGATCGTGAGCAGTTCTTC. This gives the protein CASSHRPGDREQFF.